This T cell receptor (beta chain) is from a study of lymphopenia after photon versus proton radiotherapy. Repertoires were generated with immunoSEQ multiplex PCR, while TCRdb's copy carries only in-frame clones and drops some. The sample lists roughly 150,000 clones, about nine tenths seen once, with about 4.7% in the top ten. This specimen consisted of peripheral blood, obtained from a patient treated with photon-based radiotherapy. The TCR sequence derives from a man aged 45-60 years with gastric cancer.

The CDR3 DNA is TGTGCCAGCAGTTATTCGGGTAACGGGGATTACGAGCAGTACTTC. It is translated as CASSYSGNGDYEQYF. J is TRBJ2-7 and V is TRBV6-5; D possibly corresponds to TRBD2 (5 bases). The CDR3 has 15 residues. CDR1 and CDR2 (germline): MNHEY, SVGAGI. V lost 3 bases, J lost 4 bases, and 16 bases lay in between.